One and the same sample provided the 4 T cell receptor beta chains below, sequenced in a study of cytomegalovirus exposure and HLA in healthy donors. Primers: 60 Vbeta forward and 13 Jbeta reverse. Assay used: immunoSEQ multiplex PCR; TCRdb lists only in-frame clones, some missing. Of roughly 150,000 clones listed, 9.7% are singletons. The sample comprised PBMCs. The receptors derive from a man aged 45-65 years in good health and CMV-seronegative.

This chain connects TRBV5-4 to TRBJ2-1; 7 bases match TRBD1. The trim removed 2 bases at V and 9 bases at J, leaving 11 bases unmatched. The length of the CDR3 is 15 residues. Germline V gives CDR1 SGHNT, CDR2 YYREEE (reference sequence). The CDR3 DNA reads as TGTGCCAGCAGCTTAGGAAAGGGGGCGCAAATTGAGCAGTTCTTC. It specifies CASSLGKGAQIEQFF.

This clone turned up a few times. The CDR3 loop reads CAWGYTGGLGYTF. The CDR3 DNA sequence: TGTGCCTGGGGCTATACAGGGGGCCTTGGCTACACCTTC. The rearrangement links TRBV30 to TRBJ1-2; 9 nucleotides line up with TRBD1. After removal of 5 bases from V and 7 bases from J, the junction contained 8 bases not matched to a gene. CDR3 length equals 13 residues. CDR1 is GTSNPN, CDR2 SVGIG, per germline (reference sequence). The full variable domain, completed using reference TRBV30 and TRBJ1-2, is SQTIHQWPATLVQPVGSPLSLECTVEGTSNPNLYWYRQAAGRGLQLLFYSVGIGQISSEVPQNLSASRPQDRQFILSSKKLLLSDSGFYLCAWGYTGGLGYTFGSGTRLTVV.

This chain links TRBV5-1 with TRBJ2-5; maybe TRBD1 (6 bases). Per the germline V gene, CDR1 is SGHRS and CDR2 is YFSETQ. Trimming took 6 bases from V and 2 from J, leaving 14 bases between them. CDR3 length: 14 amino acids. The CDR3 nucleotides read TGCGCCAGCACCCGGGAAACAGGGCAAGAGACCCAGTACTTC. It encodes CASTRETGQETQYF.

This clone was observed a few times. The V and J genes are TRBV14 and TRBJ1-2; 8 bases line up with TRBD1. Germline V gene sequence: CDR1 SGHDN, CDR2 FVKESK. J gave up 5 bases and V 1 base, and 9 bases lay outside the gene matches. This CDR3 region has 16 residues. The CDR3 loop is CASSQAGLTGVYGYTF. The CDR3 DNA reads TGTGCCAGCAGCCAAGCCGGCCTGACAGGGGTTTATGGCTACACCTTC.